This TCR beta chain derives from a study of cytomegalovirus exposure and HLA in healthy donors. As for the study in general: Genotyping of about 400 donors showed that 65% to 90% belonged to the Caucasian-associated ancestry cluster. Findings of the study overall: Later genetic work tied a missense DCLRE1C variant to beta-chain V and J trimming. A later analysis found common viral pathogens apparently linked to several of the most significant clusters.

The V gene's germline CDR1 is SQVTM and CDR2 ANQGSEA. The CDR3 covers 13 residues. V gave up 6 bases and J gave up 3 bases; unmatched junction bases: 6. Worth noting for this clone: Its antigen is not known.

A multiplex PCR was run with 60 Vbeta primers and 13 Jbeta primers. The method was immunoSEQ multiplex PCR; TCRdb's version includes in-frame clones alone and lacks a portion of them. The sample lists 150,000 to 200,000 clones; about 77% were seen once. The sequence derives from a woman aged 40 to 55 in good health and CMV-seropositive. The rearrangement joins TRBV29-1 to TRBJ2-7; 9 nucleotides match TRBD1. Input material: PBMCs. The CDR3 sequence is CSVTGTGFYEQYF. The CDR3 DNA reads as TGCAGCGTGACCGGGACAGGGTTCTACGAGCAGTACTTC.